The 29 T cell receptor beta chains listed next were all sequenced from one sample in a study of blood T cells in healthy people across ages. Using a J-beta primer mix together with a sample-barcoded 5' primer, a second PCR was run for roughly 6 to 12 cycles. From the 5' RACE reads, TCRdb called clonotypes with MiXCR, one entry per CDR3 protein. The table lists hundreds of thousands of distinct CDR3 sequences, 56% of them singletons. The specimen sequenced was blood. The receptors were sampled from a middle-aged man in good health.

This clonotype was counted between two and nine times. The chain has TRBV2 and TRBJ2-3; a weak D match, TRBD1 (5 bases). The CDR3 extends over 14 amino acids. Germline V gives CDR1 SNHLY, CDR2 FYNNEI. V lost 6 bases and J lost 4, with 14 bases in between. The CDR3, as DNA: TGTGCCAGCAGCCGACAGTTCAGGGCAGATACGCAGTATTTT. Translating gives CASSRQFRADTQYF.

V usage is TRBV27 and J usage is TRBJ2-1, with D uncertain. This CDR3 is built from 14 residues. Germline-derived CDR1 and CDR2 are MNHEY and SMNVEV (reference sequence). Deletions cut 3 bases from V and 7 bases from J, with 13 bases between. The CDR3 region is CASSFSLGSNEQFF. CDR3 coding DNA: TGTGCCAGCAGTTTTTCATTAGGATCTAATGAGCAGTTCTTC.

This clonotype was seen a few times. This sequence joins TRBV25-1 and TRBJ2-5, with a tentative D call TRBD2 (5 bases). This CDR3 is 16 amino acids long. V lost 3 bases to trimming and J lost 5 bases, with 19 bases between them. CDR1 and CDR2 from the germline V gene are MGHDK and SYGVNS. CDR3 amino acids: CASSDQLEAPRETQYF. The CDR3 DNA reads TGTGCCAGCAGTGACCAATTGGAGGCCCCGCGGGAGACCCAGTACTTC.

This chain joins TRBV19 and TRBJ1-2, with TRBD1 as a possible D gene (5 bases). Germline V gives CDR1 LNHDA, CDR2 SQIVND (reference sequence). The CDR3 contains 12 residues. V lost 10 bases, J lost 3 bases, and 12 bases lay in between. CDR3 sequence: CATRGDHYGYTF. CDR3 nucleotides: TGTGCCACTAGGGGCGACCACTATGGCTACACCTTC.

This clonotype was counted between two and nine times. J is TRBJ2-6 and V is TRBV5-1; D assignment may be TRBD1 or TRBD2 (6 bases each). V was trimmed by 4 bases and J by 2 bases, leaving 10 bases between them. Germline V gene sequence: CDR1 SGHRS, CDR2 YFSETQ. There are 15 residues in the CDR3. As DNA, the CDR3 is TGCGCCAGCAGCGGGAGGACAGCTGGGGCCAACGTCCTGACTTTC. Protein: CASSGRTAGANVLTF.

This clonotype was found a few times. The CDR3 nucleotides are TGTGCCAGCAGTGAGGGCTCAGGGGTTTTTGGCTACACCTTC. Translation gives CASSEGSGVFGYTF. The chain carries TRBV25-1 and TRBJ1-2; D is perhaps TRBD1 (6 bases). CDR3 length: 14 residues. V lost 3 bases, J lost 7 bases, and 15 bases lay in between. The germline V gene has CDR1 MGHDK and CDR2 SYGVNS.

The J gene is TRBJ1-1, the V gene TRBV29-1; D gene uncertain. The germline gives CDR1 SQVTM, CDR2 ANQGSEA. Trimming took 3 bases from V and 1 from J, leaving 9 bases between them. This CDR3 comprises 13 residues. CDR3 bases: TGCAGCGTTGACGAGACACCGAACACTGAAGCTTTCTTT. As protein: CSVDETPNTEAFF.

In its sample, this clonotype was seen a few times. V usage is TRBV4-3 and J usage is TRBJ2-3, with D perhaps being TRBD1 or TRBD2 (6 bases each). Trimming took 3 bases from V and 4 from J, leaving 17 bases between them. This CDR3 has 16 residues. Germline CDR1 is LGHNA and CDR2 is YSLEER. The CDR3 bases are TGCGCCAGCAGCCAGGATAGGGGGGTGAGGGCAGATACGCAGTATTTT. Its translation: CASSQDRGVRADTQYF.

The chain links TRBV29-1 to TRBJ2-1; 9 bases are a match to TRBD2. V shed 2 bases and J 6 bases; nucleotides not matched to a gene: 20. The germline gives CDR1 SQVTM, CDR2 ANQGSEA. The length of the CDR3 is 19 residues. CDR3 sequence: CSVELSPFAGGLVGNEQFF. In nucleotides, the CDR3 is TGCAGCGTTGAATTATCCCCATTCGCGGGGGGGCTTGTTGGCAATGAGCAGTTCTTC.

This clonotype appeared a single time. The V call is TRBV7-9, the J call TRBJ1-2; 7 nucleotides line up with TRBD1. Germline assignment: CDR1 SEHNR and CDR2 FQNEAQ (reference sequence). The CDR3 runs to 15 residues. Trimming at V came to 0 bases and at J to 8 bases, leaving 9 bases not matched to a gene. In nucleotides, the CDR3 is TGTGCCAGCAGCTTAGCTGACAGGGAAACTGTGGGCTACACCTTC. It is translated as CASSLADRETVGYTF.

This clonotype showed up just once. The chain is built from TRBV20-1 and TRBJ1-2; TRBD1 is a possible D gene (6 bases). Looked up from germline, CDR1 is DFQATT and CDR2 is SNEGSKA (reference sequence). Trimming left V 4 bases short and J 6 bases short, with 12 bases between. The length of the CDR3 is 12 residues. The CDR3 loop reads CSAIRGGHGYTF. For the CDR3, the DNA is TGCAGTGCTATCAGGGGAGGGCATGGCTACACCTTC.

This clonotype appeared a single time. This chain connects TRBV7-6 to TRBJ2-3; 10 bases are a match to TRBD2. The CDR3 is 20 amino acids. Unmatched junction bases numbered 19, after V lost 5 bases and J lost 2 bases. Germline values: CDR1 SGHVS, CDR2 FNYEAQ. The CDR3 region is CASSHGLSGGARRFTDTQYF. DNA of the CDR3: TGTGCCAGCAGCCACGGTCTGAGCGGGGGGGCCCGAAGATTCACAGATACGCAGTATTTT.

The chain couples TRBV3-1 to TRBJ1-5, with D possibly being TRBD1 (5 bases). V dropped 3 bases and J dropped 4 bases, with 10 bases sitting between them. The germline V gene has CDR1 LGHDT and CDR2 YNNKEL (reference sequence). The CDR3 runs to 14 residues. The CDR3 region is CASSHGRQNQPQHF. CDR3 DNA: TGTGCCAGCAGCCACGGCAGACAGAATCAGCCCCAGCATTTT.

The chain uses TRBV11-2 and TRBJ2-3; unclear D gene. Per germline, CDR1 SGHAT and CDR2 FQNNGV. The CDR3 sequence is 14 residues long. With 7 bases removed from V and 2 bases from J, the gap between germline ends came to 13 bases. This CDR3 is CASNLGTVTDTQYF. DNA of the CDR3: TGTGCCAGCAACCTGGGAACGGTCACAGATACGCAGTATTTT.

This clonotype was found a few times. The gene calls are TRBV2 and TRBJ1-2, with a weak D call TRBD1 (6 bases). CDR3 size: 17 residues. The germline V gene encodes CDR1 SNHLY and CDR2 FYNNEI. V was shortened by 4 bases and J by 1 base, with 19 bases between the two germline ends. CDR3 in amino acids: CASSVPRRGPSNYGYTF. The CDR3 DNA reads TGTGCCAGCAGTGTCCCCCGCCGGGGGCCGAGTAACTATGGCTACACCTTC. Together with reference TRBV2 and TRBJ1-2, the CDR3 gives the full variable domain: EPEVTQTPSHQVTQMGQEVILRCVPISNHLYFYWYRQILGQKVEFLVSFYNNEISEKSEIFDDQFSVERPDGSNFTLKIRSTKLEDSAMYFCASSVPRRGPSNYGYTFGSGTRLTVV.

This clonotype has a handful of counts. The gene calls are TRBV7-9 and TRBJ1-2, with 7 bases aligning to TRBD1. CDR1 is SEHNR, CDR2 FQNEAQ, per germline (reference sequence). Trimming removed 5 bases from V and 7 bases from J; junction bases left unmatched: 22. CDR3 length: 18 amino acids. The CDR3 loop reads CASSPGTGSGQELRGYTF. As DNA, the CDR3 is TGTGCCAGCAGCCCCGGTACGGGCTCCGGACAGGAGTTACGTGGCTACACCTTC. The full variable domain, in which reference TRBV7-9 and TRBJ1-2 provide the parts outside the CDR3, is DTGVSQNPRHKITKRGQNVTFRCDPISEHNRLYWYRQTLGQGPEFLTYFQNEAQLEKSRLLSDRFSAERPKGSFSTLEIQRTEQGDSAMYLCASSPGTGSGQELRGYTFGSGTRLTVV.

The sample holds a few counts of this clonotype. The chain is built from TRBV15 and TRBJ2-5; 7 bases are shared with TRBD2. The junction had 11 bases not matched to a gene; V was cut back by 3 bases and J by 4 bases. The CDR3 spans 16 residues. Germline lookup yields CDR1 LNHNV and CDR2 YYDKDF (reference sequence). CDR3 protein: CATSSRQIGEGETQYF. In DNA, the CDR3 is TGTGCCACCAGCAGCCGACAGATAGGGGAGGGAGAGACCCAGTACTTC.

This clonotype was counted only a few times. The chain couples TRBV14 to TRBJ2-3; 8 bases are shared with TRBD1. J lost 2 bases, V lost 0 bases, and 4 bases had no gene match. The CDR3 has 16 residues. CDR1 and CDR2 (germline): SGHDN, FVKESK. The chain's CDR3 is CASSQERTGYTDTQYF. CDR3 sequence (DNA): TGTGCCAGCAGCCAAGAGAGGACAGGGTACACAGATACGCAGTATTTT.

The rearrangement joins TRBV13 to TRBJ2-7, with 7 positions matching TRBD1. J was trimmed by 5 bases and V by 5 bases; bases with no gene match: 9. CDR3 length: 14 amino acids. Per germline, CDR1 PRHDT and CDR2 FYEKMQ (reference sequence). CDR3 protein: CASSTPTGLDEQYF. In nucleotides, the CDR3 is TGTGCCAGCAGCACCCCGACAGGGCTCGACGAGCAGTACTTC.

The rearrangement uses TRBV6-2 or TRBV6-3 and TRBJ1-2, with TRBD1 as a possible D gene (5 bases). V shed 5 bases and J shed 6 bases, with 19 bases lying between them. This CDR3 spans 15 amino acids. CDR1 and CDR2 from the germline V gene are MNHEY and SVGEGT. The CDR3 loop reads CASSPTSERGNGYTF. CDR3 coding DNA: TGTGCCAGCAGTCCGACATCAGAGAGGGGAAATGGCTACACCTTC.

This clonotype occurred once. V usage is TRBV25-1 and J usage is TRBJ1-4, with TRBD1 as a possible D gene (6 bases). Trimming removed 3 bases at V and 4 bases at J, with 12 bases between. The germline V gene has CDR1 MGHDK and CDR2 SYGVNS. CDR3 length: 15 amino acids. CDR3 sequence: CASSDWGQGNEKLFF. The CDR3 DNA is TGTGCCAGCAGTGATTGGGGGCAAGGTAATGAAAAACTGTTTTTT. Full variable domain (missing parts from reference TRBV25-1 and TRBJ1-4): EADIYQTPRYLVIGTGKKITLECSQTMGHDKMYWYQQDPGMELHLIHYSYGVNSTEKGDLSSESTVSRIRTEHFPLTLESARPSHTSQYLCASSDWGQGNEKLFFGSGTQLSVL.

This sequence joins TRBV20-1 and TRBJ1-2; 7 bases align to TRBD1. The germline V gene encodes CDR1 DFQATT and CDR2 SNEGSKA (reference sequence). The length of the CDR3 is 12 residues. The junction had 6 bases not matched to a gene; V was cut back by 7 bases and J by 4 bases. The DNA for the CDR3 is TGCAGTGTGACAGGGTCTGGCTATGGCTACACCTTC. As protein: CSVTGSGYGYTF.

This clonotype was observed a handful of times. The chain joins TRBV20-1 to TRBJ2-7; 9 bases align to TRBD2. This CDR3 has 17 amino acids. V lost 0 bases and J lost 1; bases outside the gene matches: 10. Germline CDR1 DFQATT, CDR2 SNEGSKA (reference sequence). The CDR3 DNA reads as TGCAGTGCTAGAGATACTTTCGGGACTAGCAGTTCCTACGAGCAGTACTTC. Its protein product is CSARDTFGTSSSYEQYF.

The chain employs TRBV21-1 and TRBJ2-7; the DNA was not compared with TRBD1, the D call given in the table. TRBV21-1 is flagged as a pseudogene. The CDR3 is 13 amino acids. The CDR3 here is CASSIPGRSEQYF. The CDR3 DNA reads as TGTGCCAGCAGCATCCCGGGGCGAAGCGAGCAGTACTTC.

The chain carries TRBV7-2 and TRBJ1-2, with 9 bases matching TRBD1. The CDR3 is 14 amino acids. The J segment lost 5 bases and the V segment lost 5 bases, leaving 6 bases of the junction unmatched. The germline V gene has CDR1 SGHTA and CDR2 FQGNSA. In nucleotides, the CDR3 is TGTGCCAGCAGCCGAGGGACAGGGAAATATGGCTACACCTTC. Its protein is CASSRGTGKYGYTF.

This clonotype showed up just a few times. This rearrangement joins TRBV7-2 to TRBJ1-2; D is ambiguous. The V and J ends lost 4 bases and 8 bases respectively, with 11 bases between them. Germline V gene lookup returns CDR1 SGHTA and CDR2 FQGNSA. The CDR3 sequence is 12 residues long. CDR3 protein: CASSSDLGGYTF. CDR3 DNA sequence: TGTGCCAGCAGCTCGGATCTTGGAGGCTACACCTTC.

The chain combines TRBV6-6 with TRBJ2-7, with 7 nucleotides matching TRBD1. The CDR3 contains 16 residues. Germline V gene lookup returns CDR1 MNHNY and CDR2 SVGAGI (reference sequence). V lost 2 bases, J lost 3 bases, and 10 bases stayed unmatched. This CDR3 is CASSYHDRYRGYEQYF. The CDR3 DNA reads as TGTGCCAGCAGTTACCACGATCGGTACAGGGGCTACGAGCAGTACTTC.

CDR3 DNA: TGTGCCAGCAGCCCCGGTAGGGCAATAGAGACCCAGTACTTC. It encodes CASSPGRAIETQYF. The chain employs TRBV7-2 and TRBJ2-5; D ambiguous. CDR1 and CDR2 from the germline V gene are SGHTA and FQGNSA. The CDR3 loop spans 14 amino acids. Trimming took off 5 bases at V and 4 bases at J, with 14 bases between the two ends. The whole variable domain, remainder taken from reference TRBV7-2 and TRBJ2-5, is GAGVSQSPSNKVTEKGKDVELRCDPISGHTALYWYRQSLGQGLEFLIYFQGNSAPDKSGLPSDRFSAERTGGSVSTLTIQRTQQEDSAVYLCASSPGRAIETQYFGPGTRLLVL.

Remarks on this clonotype: One end of the junction does not line up with germline, which may come from a read error. The chain joins TRBV29-1 to TRBJ2-1; 8 positions agree with TRBD2. Germline V gene sequence: CDR1 SQVTM, CDR2 ANQGSEA. The CDR3 covers 14 residues. In DNA form, the CDR3 reads TGCAGCGTTGCTTCTAGCGGGTTCTACGATGAGCAGTTCTTC. Translating it yields CSVASSGFYDEQFF.